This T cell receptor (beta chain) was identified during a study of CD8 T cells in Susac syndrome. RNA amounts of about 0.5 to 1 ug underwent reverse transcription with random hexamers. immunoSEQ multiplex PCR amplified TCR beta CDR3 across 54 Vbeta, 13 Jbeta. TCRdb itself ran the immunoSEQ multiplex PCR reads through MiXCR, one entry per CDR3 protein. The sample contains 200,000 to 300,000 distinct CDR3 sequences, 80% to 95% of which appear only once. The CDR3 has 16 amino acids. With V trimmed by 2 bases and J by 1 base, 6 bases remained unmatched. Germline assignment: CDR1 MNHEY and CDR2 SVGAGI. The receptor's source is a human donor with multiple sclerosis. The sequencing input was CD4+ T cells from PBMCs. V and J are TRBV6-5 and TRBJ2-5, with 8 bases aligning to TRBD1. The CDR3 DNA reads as TGTGCCAGCAGTTACAATCGGGACAGGACCCAAGAGACCCAGTACTTC. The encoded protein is CASSYNRDRTQETQYF.